These 6 T cell receptor beta chains share one sample of origin, sequenced in a study of blood T cells in healthy people across ages. Through a sample-barcoded 5' primer and a J-beta primer mix, a second PCR was run for roughly 6 to 11 cycles. One entry per CDR3 protein, called by TCRdb with MiXCR from the 5' RACE reads. The sample lists over a million distinct CDR3 sequences, 59% occurring once. The sequenced material came from blood. These receptor sequences come from a man between 18 and 35 years old in good health.

In its sample, this clonotype was seen a few times. This rearrangement joins TRBV29-1 to TRBJ2-3; no definite D call. V was cut by 0 bases and J by 3 bases, with 7 bases left in between. CDR1 and CDR2 (germline): SQVTM, ANQGSEA. The CDR3 has 13 residues. CDR3 nucleotides: TGCAGCGTTGAAGACTTAGGAACAGATACGCAGTATTTT. Translation: CSVEDLGTDTQYF.

This clonotype came up a few times. The chain joins TRBV6-5 to TRBJ2-7, with D possibly matching TRBD1 (6 bases). Germline lookup yields CDR1 MNHEY and CDR2 SVGAGI. V was shortened by 4 bases and J by 0 bases, with 10 bases between the two germline ends. This CDR3 has 14 amino acids. The CDR3 bases are TGTGCCAGCAGTTTATGGGACAACTCCTACGAGCAGTACTTC. It is translated as CASSLWDNSYEQYF.

This chain joins TRBV20-1 and TRBJ1-1; D unclear. The V end was cut by 2 bases, the J end by 1 base, with 8 bases between. Germline-derived CDR1 and CDR2 are DFQATT and SNEGSKA (reference sequence). This CDR3 has 13 amino acids. Here the CDR3 DNA reads TGCAGTGCTAGACGTACAGCGAACACTGAAGCTTTCTTT. Protein product: CSARRTANTEAFF.

Written as DNA, the CDR3 is TGTGCCAGCAGTTACTATCACCGTCCAAAGGGGGCACAGCCCCAGCATTTT. It yields the protein CASSYYHRPKGAQPQHF. The chain has TRBV6-2 or TRBV6-3 and TRBJ1-5, with 7 bases lining up with TRBD1. After removal of 1 base from V and 7 bases from J, the junction contained 13 bases not matched to a gene. The CDR3 is 17 amino acids. The germline CDR1 and CDR2 sequences are MNHEY and SVGEGT.

V and J are TRBV28 and TRBJ2-6, with 9 bases fitting TRBD1. The CDR3 totals 19 residues. Germline trimming cut 6 bases from V and 4 bases from J; bases unmatched to any gene: 16. Germline CDR1 reads MDHEN; CDR2 reads SYDVKM. For the CDR3, the DNA is TGTGCCAGCAGCCACCAGGACAGGGGAGTTATTAACGGGGCCAACGTCCTGACTTTC. It encodes CASSHQDRGVINGANVLTF.

The chain couples TRBV7-2 to TRBJ2-7, with TRBD1 matching 9 bases. The CDR3 has 15 residues. J was trimmed by 3 bases and V by 1 base; bases with no gene match: 4. Germline CDR1 and CDR2: SGHTA and FQGNSA. The CDR3, as DNA: TGTGCCAGCAGCTTAGTCCCGACAGGGGGCTACGAGCAGTACTTC. Its translation is CASSLVPTGGYEQYF.